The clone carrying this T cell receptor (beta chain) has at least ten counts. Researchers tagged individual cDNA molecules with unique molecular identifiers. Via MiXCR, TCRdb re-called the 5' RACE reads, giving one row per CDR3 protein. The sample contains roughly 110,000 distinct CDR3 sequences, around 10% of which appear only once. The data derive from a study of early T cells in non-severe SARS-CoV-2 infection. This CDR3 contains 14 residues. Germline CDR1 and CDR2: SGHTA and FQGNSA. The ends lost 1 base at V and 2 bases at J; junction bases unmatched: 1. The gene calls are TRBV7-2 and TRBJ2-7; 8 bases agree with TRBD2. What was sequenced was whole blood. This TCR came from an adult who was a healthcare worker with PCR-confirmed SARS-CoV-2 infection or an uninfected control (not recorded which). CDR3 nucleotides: TGTGCCAGCAGCTTAGTACTAGCGGCCTACGAGCAGTACTTC. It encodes CASSLVLAAYEQYF.